This TCR beta chain derives from a study of CD8 T cells in Susac syndrome. RNA was extracted with the RNeasy kit, and a quantity of about 0.45 to 1 ug was reverse transcribed using random hexamers. TCRdb fed the immunoSEQ multiplex PCR reads into MiXCR, producing one record per CDR3 protein. The table lists roughly 200,000 distinct CDR3 sequences, about 95% of them singletons. Germline CDR1 SGHRS, CDR2 YFSETQ. The V and J ends lost 0 bases and 2 bases respectively, with 9 bases between them. The CDR3 sequence is 15 residues long. Material for sequencing was CD4+ T cells from PBMCs. The gene calls are TRBV5-1 and TRBJ1-5; the D gene is possibly TRBD1 (5 bases). The TCR comes from a human donor in good health. DNA of the CDR3: TGCGCCAGCAGCTTGGGGCAGGGAGGCAATCAGCCCCAGCATTTT. Translating gives CASSLGQGGNQPQHF. Complete variable domain (other parts from reference TRBV5-1 and TRBJ1-5): KAGVTQTPRYLIKTRGQQVTLSCSPISGHRSVSWYQQTPGQGLQFLFEYFSETQRNKGNFPGRFSGRQFSNSRSEMNVSTLELGDSALYLCASSLGQGGNQPQHFGDGTRLSIL.